This TCR beta chain was obtained from a study of T cell repertoires in cytomegalovirus infection. Overall study context: The authors used CMV epitopes that were HLA-C-restricted (recently identified) and HLA-B-restricted (well studied). Indications came from public TCR beta signatures; they pointed to CMV infection and to a matching HLA type. Points from the study as a whole: In two of eight donors, the top clonotype was HLA-C-restricted CMV-specific. Public TCR beta family frequency separated CMV-and-HLA carriers, including in an independent cohort.

CDR3 length: 17 residues. V was clipped by 3 bases and J by 0 bases; unmatched bases: 7. The germline CDR1 and CDR2 sequences are MNHNS and SASEGT. For this clonotype: No antigen is known for it.

A single record per CDR3 protein comes from TCRdb applying MiXCR to the reads. The table includes about 52,000 distinct CDR3 sequences, around 18% detected once. The TCR originated in a human donor in good health (CMV status not recorded). Some clones in this sample may be carry-over from other donors' samples. The chain links TRBV6-1 to TRBJ2-2; 7 positions match TRBD1. Sequenced here: CD8+ T cells from cultured PBMCs, sampled from culture after CMV antigen stimulation. Here the CDR3 DNA reads TGTGCCAGCAGTGAGGACAGGAACTTTTCGAACACCGGGGAGCTGTTTTTT. It translates to CASSEDRNFSNTGELFF.